The rows below give T cell receptor beta chains drawn from one sample of a study of cytomegalovirus exposure and HLA in healthy donors. Only in-frame clones appear in the TCRdb table, and some are missing; sequencing was by immunoSEQ multiplex PCR. Among roughly 150,000 clones listed, around 78% were seen once. The sample taken for sequencing was PBMCs. The origin of the receptors is a woman in her 40s in good health and CMV-seronegative. CDR3s include the opening cysteine and the closing phenylalanine or tryptophan. The D gene is left open where the match is weak. Only part of the rows carry a size: once, few, many, or a class if the clone is expanded.

J gene: TRBJ2-3; clone size: -; D gene: TRBD2; V gene: TRBV6-1; CDR3 DNA: TGTGCCAGCCGTAGCGGGTTAAGCACAGATACGCAGTATTTT; CDR3 protein: CASRSGLSTDTQYF
J gene: TRBJ1-5; clone size: once; D gene: -; V gene: TRBV19; CDR3 DNA: TGTGCCAGTAGCCTTCTTAATCAGCCCCAGCATTTT; CDR3 protein: CASSLLNQPQHF
J gene: TRBJ2-1; clone size: -; D gene: TRBD1; V gene: TRBV6-1; CDR3 DNA: TGTGCCAGCGCCTCCGGGACAGGCCGCTACAATGAGCAGTTCTTC; CDR3 protein: CASASGTGRYNEQFF
J gene: TRBJ2-3; clone size: -; D gene: TRBD2; V gene: TRBV6-5; CDR3 DNA: TGTGCCAGCAGTTACACCGGGACTACCACAGATACGCAGTATTTT; CDR3 protein: CASSYTGTTTDTQYF
J gene: TRBJ2-7; clone size: -; D gene: -; V gene: TRBV27; CDR3 DNA: TGTGCCAGCAGTTTTGGCAGGGTGTACGAGCAGTACTTC; CDR3 protein: CASSFGRVYEQYF
J gene: TRBJ2-2; clone size: -; D gene: -; V gene: TRBV28; CDR3 DNA: TGTGCCAGCAGTTTGGACGGGAGCGTAAACGGGGAGCTGTTTTTT; CDR3 protein: CASSLDGSVNGELFF
J gene: TRBJ2-7; clone size: few; D gene: -; V gene: TRBV6-6; CDR3 DNA: TGTGCCAGCAACCCCCCCTCGGCTAGTTCCTACGAGCAGTACTTC; CDR3 protein: CASNPPSASSYEQYF
J gene: TRBJ1-4; clone size: few; D gene: -; V gene: TRBV27; CDR3 DNA: TGTGCCAGCAGTATAGACAGGATACTTCTGTTTTTT; CDR3 protein: CASSIDRILLFF
J gene: TRBJ1-4; clone size: -; D gene: TRBD1; V gene: TRBV7-9; CDR3 DNA: TGTGCCAGCAGCTTAGTCCCGACAGGGAGGGAAAAACTGTTTTTT; CDR3 protein: CASSLVPTGREKLFF
J gene: TRBJ1-1; clone size: -; D gene: TRBD1; V gene: TRBV28; CDR3 DNA: TGTGCCAGCAGTTCCGGGACAGGACTAAACACTGAAGCTTTCTTT; CDR3 protein: CASSSGTGLNTEAFF
J gene: TRBJ2-1; clone size: -; D gene: -; V gene: TRBV9; CDR3 DNA: TGTGCCAGCAGCGTAGAGAGCGGCAATGAGCAGTTCTTC; CDR3 protein: CASSVESGNEQFF
J gene: TRBJ2-7; clone size: -; D gene: -; V gene: TRBV7-8; CDR3 DNA: TGTGCCAGCAGCCTATACTCTTACGAGCAGTACTTC; CDR3 protein: CASSLYSYEQYF
J gene: TRBJ2-3; clone size: -; D gene: -; V gene: TRBV5-1; CDR3 DNA: TGCGCCAGCAGCTCGGACTCCAGCACAGATACGCAGTATTTT; CDR3 protein: CASSSDSSTDTQYF
J gene: TRBJ2-7; clone size: -; D gene: TRBD2; V gene: TRBV27; CDR3 DNA: TGTGCCAGCAGTTTACGCGGACTAGCGGCGGGCTACGAGCAGTACTTC; CDR3 protein: CASSLRGLAAGYEQYF
J gene: TRBJ2-2; clone size: -; D gene: -; V gene: TRBV2; CDR3 DNA: TGTGCCAGCTCCCAGGACAGGAACACCGGGGAGCTGTTTTTT; CDR3 protein: CASSQDRNTGELFF
J gene: TRBJ1-4; clone size: -; D gene: TRBD1; V gene: TRBV13; CDR3 DNA: TGTGCCAGCAGCAACTCGGACAGGGGAAAAGAAAAACTGTTTTTT; CDR3 protein: CASSNSDRGKEKLFF
J gene: TRBJ2-1; clone size: -; D gene: -; V gene: TRBV30; CDR3 DNA: TGTGCCTGGAGTATCCGACAGGGAGGTGGGAATGAGCAGTTCTTC; CDR3 protein: CAWSIRQGGGNEQFF
J gene: TRBJ2-1; clone size: once; D gene: TRBD1; V gene: TRBV7-9; CDR3 DNA: TGTGCCAGCACCCGAGGGGACAGTTACAATGAGCAGTTCTTC; CDR3 protein: CASTRGDSYNEQFF
J gene: TRBJ2-3; clone size: -; D gene: -; V gene: TRBV5-1; CDR3 DNA: TGCGCCAGCAGCTTAACGGGAGTTAGCGATACGCAGTATTTT; CDR3 protein: CASSLTGVSDTQYF
J gene: TRBJ1-2; clone size: -; D gene: TRBD1; V gene: TRBV5-1; CDR3 DNA: TGCGCCAGCAGCCCCGGGACAGTCTATGGCTACACCTTC; CDR3 protein: CASSPGTVYGYTF
J gene: TRBJ2-7; clone size: few; D gene: -; V gene: TRBV5-1; CDR3 DNA: TGCGCCAGCAGCCCCCAGGGGTTTGGAGACGAGCAGTACTTC; CDR3 protein: CASSPQGFGDEQYF
J gene: TRBJ2-1; clone size: -; D gene: TRBD2; V gene: TRBV2; CDR3 DNA: TGTGCCAGCAGTGGACTAGCGGTGGGTGAGCAGTTCTTC; CDR3 protein: CASSGLAVGEQFF
J gene: TRBJ1-1; clone size: once; D gene: TRBD1; V gene: TRBV6-5; CDR3 DNA: TGTGCCAGCAGCGGACAGGGTAGATCTGAAGCTTTCTTT; CDR3 protein: CASSGQGRSEAFF
J gene: TRBJ2-5; clone size: -; D gene: -; V gene: TRBV28; CDR3 DNA: TGTGCCAGCAGTTCAGTGCTAGCTCAAGAGACCCAGTACTTC; CDR3 protein: CASSSVLAQETQYF
J gene: TRBJ2-1; clone size: -; D gene: TRBD2; V gene: TRBV27; CDR3 DNA: TGTGCCAGCAGTTCCCTGCTAGCGGGACACTACAATGAGCAGTTCTTC; CDR3 protein: CASSSLLAGHYNEQFF
J gene: TRBJ2-3; clone size: -; D gene: -; V gene: TRBV7-9; CDR3 DNA: TGTGCCAGCAGACTAGACACAGATACGCAGTATTTT; CDR3 protein: CASRLDTDTQYF
J gene: TRBJ2-2; clone size: -; D gene: TRBD2; V gene: TRBV10-3; CDR3 DNA: TGTGCCATCAGCGGGACTAGCGGGAGGGCCGGCACCGGGGAGCTGTTTTTT; CDR3 protein: CAISGTSGRAGTGELFF
J gene: TRBJ2-7; clone size: once; D gene: TRBD1; V gene: TRBV15; CDR3 DNA: TGTGCCACCAGCAGAGAGTTTCCGGGACAGGGCTACGAGCAGTACTTC; CDR3 protein: CATSREFPGQGYEQYF
J gene: TRBJ2-5; clone size: -; D gene: -; V gene: TRBV7-9; CDR3 DNA: TGTGCCAGCAGCTTAGGACTGGAAGAGACCCAGTACTTC; CDR3 protein: CASSLGLEETQYF
J gene: TRBJ2-7; clone size: once; D gene: TRBD2; V gene: TRBV25-1; CDR3 DNA: TGTGCCAGCAGTGAATACGGACTAGTTGGTGAGCAGTACTTC; CDR3 protein: CASSEYGLVGEQYF
J gene: TRBJ1-1; clone size: -; D gene: TRBD1; V gene: TRBV7-3; CDR3 DNA: TGTGCCAGCAGCGCGACAGGGGTCGGCACTGAAGCTTTCTTT; CDR3 protein: CASSATGVGTEAFF
J gene: TRBJ2-5; clone size: -; D gene: TRBD2; V gene: TRBV5-4; CDR3 DNA: TGTGCCAGCAGCCCGGGGACTAGCGGGGGGTTGGGCCAAGAGACCCAGTACTTC; CDR3 protein: CASSPGTSGGLGQETQYF
J gene: TRBJ2-2; clone size: -; D gene: -; V gene: TRBV5-1; CDR3 DNA: TGCGCCAGCACCTTGGGCGGTGGAGTGAACACCGGGGAGCTGTTTTTT; CDR3 protein: CASTLGGGVNTGELFF
J gene: TRBJ2-7; clone size: -; D gene: -; V gene: TRBV11-2; CDR3 DNA: TGTGCCAGCAGCTTACCAGTCCCTCAGGGCGAGCAGTACTTC; CDR3 protein: CASSLPVPQGEQYF
J gene: TRBJ1-6; clone size: -; D gene: TRBD1; V gene: TRBV6-5; CDR3 DNA: TGTGCCAGCAGACTGGGACAGGGTAGTTCACCCCTCCACTTT; CDR3 protein: CASRLGQGSSPLHF
J gene: TRBJ2-2; clone size: -; D gene: TRBD1; V gene: TRBV19; CDR3 DNA: TGTGCCAGTAGTTCCGACAGGGGGCGCACTACCGGGGAGCTGTTTTTT; CDR3 protein: CASSSDRGRTTGELFF
J gene: TRBJ2-1; clone size: -; D gene: -; V gene: TRBV2; CDR3 DNA: TGTGCCAGCAGTGAAATTAGGTACAGTGAGCAGTTCTTC; CDR3 protein: CASSEIRYSEQFF
J gene: TRBJ2-3; clone size: -; D gene: TRBD2; V gene: TRBV2; CDR3 DNA: TGCGGGACTAGCGGGATCGGAAACACAGATACGCAGTATTTT; CDR3 protein: CGTSGIGNTDTQYF
J gene: TRBJ2-7; clone size: few; D gene: TRBD2; V gene: TRBV13; CDR3 DNA: TGTGCCAGCAGATTTAGCGGGAGGCCCATTTACGAGCAGTACTTC; CDR3 protein: CASRFSGRPIYEQYF
J gene: TRBJ1-5; clone size: -; D gene: TRBD1; V gene: TRBV27; CDR3 DNA: TGTGCCAGCAGTTTAGTGGGCAGGGACAGTAGCAATCAGCCCCAGCATTTT; CDR3 protein: CASSLVGRDSSNQPQHF
J gene: TRBJ2-3; clone size: -; D gene: TRBD2; V gene: TRBV7-2; CDR3 DNA: TGTGCCAGCAGCAGGGGACTAGGCACAGATACGCAGTATTTT; CDR3 protein: CASSRGLGTDTQYF
J gene: TRBJ1-1; clone size: -; D gene: -; V gene: TRBV9; CDR3 DNA: TGTGCCAGCAACGCAGGGATGAACACTGAAGCTTTCTTT; CDR3 protein: CASNAGMNTEAFF
J gene: TRBJ2-3; clone size: -; D gene: TRBD2; V gene: TRBV10-3; CDR3 DNA: TGTGCCATCAGTCCTAGCGGGGAGGTCACAGATACGCAGTATTTT; CDR3 protein: CAISPSGEVTDTQYF
J gene: TRBJ1-2; clone size: -; D gene: TRBD1; V gene: TRBV28; CDR3 DNA: TGTGCCAGCAGCCCTGGACAGGGGGCGTATGGCTACACCTTC; CDR3 protein: CASSPGQGAYGYTF
J gene: TRBJ1-4; clone size: -; D gene: -; V gene: TRBV7-8; CDR3 DNA: TGTGCCAGCAGCTCCCAGGTTGATGAAAAACTGTTTTTT; CDR3 protein: CASSSQVDEKLFF
J gene: TRBJ2-7; clone size: few; D gene: TRBD2; V gene: TRBV10-3; CDR3 DNA: TGTGCCATCAGTGGGGCGGGAGGGGTCTACGAGCAGTACTTC; CDR3 protein: CAISGAGGVYEQYF
J gene: TRBJ2-1; clone size: -; D gene: -; V gene: TRBV4-1; CDR3 DNA: TGCGCCAGCAGCCAAGTAGCACTCGCCCTTAATGAGCAGTTCTTC; CDR3 protein: CASSQVALALNEQFF
J gene: TRBJ2-7; clone size: -; D gene: -; V gene: TRBV7-9; CDR3 DNA: TGTGCCAGCAGCTTAGTAAGAGACGAGCAGTACTTC; CDR3 protein: CASSLVRDEQYF
J gene: TRBJ2-7; clone size: -; D gene: -; V gene: TRBV6-1; CDR3 DNA: TGTGCCAGCAGTGAGCGCCTCTACGAGCAGTACTTC; CDR3 protein: CASSERLYEQYF
J gene: TRBJ2-5; clone size: -; D gene: -; V gene: TRBV29-1; CDR3 DNA: TGCAGCGTTGAACTAGCGACGACCAAAGAGACCCAGTACTTC; CDR3 protein: CSVELATTKETQYF